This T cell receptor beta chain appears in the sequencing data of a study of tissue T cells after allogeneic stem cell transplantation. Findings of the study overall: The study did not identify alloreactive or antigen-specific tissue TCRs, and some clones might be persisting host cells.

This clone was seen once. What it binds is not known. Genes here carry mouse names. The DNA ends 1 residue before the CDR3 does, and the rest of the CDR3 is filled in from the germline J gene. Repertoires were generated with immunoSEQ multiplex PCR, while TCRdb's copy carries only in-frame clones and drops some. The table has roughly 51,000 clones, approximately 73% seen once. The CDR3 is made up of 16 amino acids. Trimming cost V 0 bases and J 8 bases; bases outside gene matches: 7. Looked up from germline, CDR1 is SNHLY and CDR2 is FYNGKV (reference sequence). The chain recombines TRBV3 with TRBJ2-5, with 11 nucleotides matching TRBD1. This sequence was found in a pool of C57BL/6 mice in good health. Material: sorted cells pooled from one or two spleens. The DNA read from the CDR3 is TGTGCCAGCAGCTTAGCGGGGACAGGGGGGTACGGCACCCAGTAC. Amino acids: CASSLAGTGGYGTQY. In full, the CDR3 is CASSLAGTGGYGTQYF.